Shown below are 22 T cell receptor beta chains from a single sample sequenced in a study of CD8 T cells in ankylosing spondylitis. Study observations and caveats: Typical of ankylosing spondylitis blood, it appeared, was a TCR beta motif of under 10 highly homologous variants.

These receptors' targets are unknown. From the 5' RACE reads, TCRdb called clonotypes with MiXCR, one entry per CDR3 protein. The table has some 840,000 distinct CDR3 sequences, roughly 10% seen once. The sequencing input was blood, either unsorted or a sorted T cell fraction (not recorded which). These receptor sequences come from a male donor with ankylosing spondylitis.

This clonotype was detected only a few times. V gene TRBV20-1 combines with J gene TRBJ1-5; D is possibly TRBD1 (6 bases). Germline V CDR1 and CDR2: DFQATT, SNEGSKA (reference sequence). This CDR3 is 13 amino acids long. Trimming removed 5 bases at V and 5 bases at J, with 13 bases between. Written as DNA, the CDR3 is TGCAGTGCTGTCCGACAGGTGGATCAGCCCCAGCATTTT. As protein: CSAVRQVDQPQHF.

The chain combines TRBV11-3 with TRBJ2-1; TRBD2 matches at 9 bases. Germline CDR1 SGHNT, CDR2 YENEEA. This CDR3 is built from 16 residues. V shed 5 bases, J shed 6 bases, and the junction held 11 bases outside the gene matches. The CDR3 spells CASSPNVAGGPNEQFF. The DNA of the CDR3 is TGTGCCAGCAGCCCCAATGTTGCGGGGGGGCCCAATGAGCAGTTCTTC.

This chain connects TRBV12-3 or TRBV12-4 to TRBJ2-7; tentative D call: TRBD1 (5 bases). Deletions cut 2 bases from V and 5 bases from J, with 13 bases between. This CDR3 spans 14 amino acids. The CDR3 DNA is TGTGCCAGCAGTTTATCAGGGAACTCGGACGAGCAGTACTTC. Protein sequence: CASSLSGNSDEQYF.

The rearrangement uses TRBV20-1 and TRBJ2-7; D not resolved. Trimming stripped 0 bases from V and 3 bases from J, with 6 bases between. CDR1 and CDR2 from the germline V gene are DFQATT and SNEGSKA (reference sequence). The CDR3 loop spans 12 amino acids. The CDR3 spells CSARDRHYEQYF. The CDR3 nucleotides are TGCAGTGCTAGAGACAGGCACTACGAGCAGTACTTC.

V usage is TRBV4-2 and J usage is TRBJ2-2; 7 bases align to TRBD1. This CDR3 region has 15 residues. The germline V gene has CDR1 LGHNA and CDR2 YNFKEQ. Trimming at V came to 7 bases and at J to 2 bases, leaving 7 bases not matched to a gene. The CDR3 is CASTYTGVNTGELFF. As DNA, the CDR3 is TGTGCCAGCACCTACACAGGGGTTAACACCGGGGAGCTGTTTTTT.

This clonotype was recorded many times. The rearrangement joins TRBV6-5 to TRBJ2-3; 9 bases are shared with TRBD1. The CDR3 is made up of 15 amino acids. V dropped 3 bases and J dropped 5; count of bases not matched to a gene: 6. Germline loops: CDR1 MNHEY, CDR2 SVGAGI. The CDR3 DNA reads as TGTGCCAGCAGTTATTGGCACAGGGGGCAAGATACGCAGTATTTT. Protein product: CASSYWHRGQDTQYF.

This clonotype was seen repeatedly, ten times or more. The chain has TRBV6-5 and TRBJ2-5, with D uncertain. The CDR3 is 11 residues long. Germline lookup yields CDR1 MNHEY and CDR2 SVGAGI. The germline V and J ends were trimmed by 6 bases and 4 bases, with 6 bases remaining between them. The CDR3 region is CASRHGETQYF. CDR3 nucleotides: TGTGCCAGCAGGCACGGAGAGACCCAGTACTTC.

The chain uses TRBV6-1 and TRBJ2-1; D is undetermined. The CDR3 runs 15 residues. Germline V CDR1 and CDR2: MNHNS, SASEGT. The V end was cut by 0 bases, the J end by 0 bases, with 6 bases between. The CDR3 region is CASSEARSSYNEQFF. The CDR3 region has the DNA TGTGCCAGCAGTGAAGCCAGGAGCTCCTACAATGAGCAGTTCTTC.

The CDR3 DNA follows: TGTGCCAGCAGCTTACCGACTAGCGGGTTCGATGAGCAGTTCTTC. It is translated as CASSLPTSGFDEQFF. This chain uses TRBV7-8 with TRBJ2-1, with 10 bases fitting TRBD2. The CDR3 has 15 amino acids. Unmatched junction bases numbered 6, after V lost 2 bases and J lost 8 bases. Germline CDR1 SGHVS, CDR2 FQNEAQ. Complete variable domain (other parts from reference TRBV7-8 and TRBJ2-1): GAGVSQSPRYKVAKRGQDVALRCDPISGHVSLFWYQQALGQGPEFLTYFQNEAQLDKSGLPSDRFFAERPEGSVSTLKIQRTQQEDSAVYLCASSLPTSGFDEQFFGPGTRLTVL.

V usage is TRBV15 and J usage is TRBJ2-1; 10 positions match TRBD2. The germline gives CDR1 LNHNV, CDR2 YYDKDF (reference sequence). This CDR3 comprises 17 residues. Trimming removed 1 base from V and 5 bases from J; junction bases left unmatched: 8. The CDR3 region is CATSRGLAGEGDNEQFF. The CDR3 region has the DNA TGTGCCACCAGCAGAGGTCTAGCGGGAGAAGGGGACAATGAGCAGTTCTTC.

This sequence joins TRBV18 and TRBJ2-5; D not resolved. Between the trimmed V and J ends, which lost 0 bases and 5 bases, there was a span of 7 bases. Germline V gene sequence: CDR1 KGHSH, CDR2 LQKENI. The CDR3 extends over 13 amino acids. This CDR3 reads CASSPPNEETQYF. The CDR3 nucleotides are TGTGCCAGCTCACCACCGAATGAGGAGACCCAGTACTTC.

This clonotype was observed many times. This chain links TRBV4-2 with TRBJ2-1; 9 bases agree with TRBD2. The CDR3 loop spans 17 amino acids. V dropped 4 bases and J dropped 4; count of bases not matched to a gene: 11. Germline CDR1 and CDR2: LGHNA and YNFKEQ. CDR3 loop: CASSLSPILAGYNEQFF. The CDR3 DNA reads as TGTGCCAGCAGCCTGAGCCCAATCCTAGCGGGGTACAATGAGCAGTTCTTC.

The rearrangement joins TRBV7-8 to TRBJ2-7; perhaps TRBD2 as D (6 bases). Germline V gene sequence: CDR1 SGHVS, CDR2 FQNEAQ. V was clipped by 5 bases and J by 4 bases, with 12 bases between them. The CDR3 sequence is 13 residues long. This chain's CDR3 is CASSLGRRYEQYF. CDR3 DNA sequence: TGTGCCAGCAGCCTCGGGAGAAGGTACGAGCAGTACTTC.

This clonotype was observed a few times. This chain uses TRBV5-1 with TRBJ2-1, with D perhaps matching TRBD1 (5 bases). Trimming took off 4 bases at V and 8 bases at J, with 13 bases between the two ends. The CDR3 spans 13 residues. Germline assignment: CDR1 SGHRS and CDR2 YFSETQ. The CDR3 region is CASSVQGWDEQFF. CDR3 in DNA: TGCGCCAGCAGCGTGCAGGGTTGGGATGAGCAGTTCTTC.

This chain connects TRBV20-1 to TRBJ2-7, with TRBD2 matching over 11 bases. In germline, CDR1 is DFQATT, CDR2 SNEGSKA (reference sequence). This CDR3 contains 14 residues. CDR3 loop: CRALAGGGGNEQYF. In DNA, the CDR3 is TGCAGAGCCCTAGCGGGGGGTGGTGGGAACGAGCAGTACTTC.

There are a few counts of this clonotype. The chain employs TRBV20-1 and TRBJ2-3, with D uncertain. Germline CDR1 and CDR2: DFQATT and SNEGSKA (reference sequence). V lost 2 bases and J 2 bases, leaving 8 bases between the germline ends. The CDR3 extends over 13 amino acids. The CDR3 sequence is CSARQIFTDTQYF. The CDR3 DNA follows: TGCAGTGCTAGACAGATATTCACAGATACGCAGTATTTT.

CDR3 nucleotide sequence: TGTGCCAGCAGCCGACAGGGGGGATTACAAGAGACCCAGTACTTC. Amino acid sequence: CASSRQGGLQETQYF. The chain employs TRBV7-2 and TRBJ2-5; 9 bases agree with TRBD1. There are 15 residues in the CDR3. V lost 5 bases, J lost 2 bases, and 6 bases stayed unmatched. Per germline, CDR1 SGHTA and CDR2 FQGNSA.

This clonotype was seen only a few times. J is TRBJ2-5 and V is TRBV28; no reliable D call. This CDR3 comprises 14 residues. Germline V lookup: CDR1 MDHEN, CDR2 SYDVKM. The V end lost 2 bases, the J end lost 3 bases, and 10 bases lay between the germline ends. The CDR3 DNA is TGTGCCAGCAGTTTAATTGGCAGAAAAGAGACCCAGTACTTC. As protein: CASSLIGRKETQYF.

The chain uses TRBV7-2 and TRBJ2-5; no definite D call. Germline CDR1 and CDR2: SGHTA and FQGNSA. The CDR3 spans 14 residues. The ends were cut back, 5 bases at V and 2 bases at J, with 12 bases in the middle. The CDR3 nucleotides are TGTGCCAGCAGCCGGCCGGACCGACAAGAGACCCAGTACTTC. Its protein product is CASSRPDRQETQYF.

This clonotype came up many times. J is TRBJ2-5 and V is TRBV20-1; D is undetermined. CDR3 length equals 12 residues. Germline CDR1 is DFQATT and CDR2 is SNEGSKA (reference sequence). V was shortened by 3 bases and J by 0 bases, with 5 bases between the two germline ends. The DNA for the CDR3 is TGCAGTGCTAGGGTCTACCAAGAGACCCAGTACTTC. Its translation is CSARVYQETQYF.

This clonotype was recorded at least ten times. The chain joins TRBV12-3 or TRBV12-4 to TRBJ2-7; weak D call: TRBD1 (6 bases). The ends were cut back, 6 bases at V and 6 bases at J, with 18 bases in the middle. This CDR3 has 14 residues. CDR3 protein: CASSPNRESIEQYF. In nucleotides, the CDR3 is TGTGCCAGCAGCCCGAACAGGGAATCGATCGAGCAGTACTTC.

This clonotype was recorded a few times. The chain uses TRBV5-1 and TRBJ2-3; 11 bases fit TRBD1. The ends lost 3 bases at V and 4 bases at J; junction bases unmatched: 10. CDR3 length: 17 residues. Germline V lookup: CDR1 SGHRS, CDR2 YFSETQ. CDR3 sequence: CASSSGTGGSFADTQYF. CDR3 coding DNA: TGCGCCAGCAGCTCGGGGACAGGGGGAAGCTTCGCAGATACGCAGTATTTT.